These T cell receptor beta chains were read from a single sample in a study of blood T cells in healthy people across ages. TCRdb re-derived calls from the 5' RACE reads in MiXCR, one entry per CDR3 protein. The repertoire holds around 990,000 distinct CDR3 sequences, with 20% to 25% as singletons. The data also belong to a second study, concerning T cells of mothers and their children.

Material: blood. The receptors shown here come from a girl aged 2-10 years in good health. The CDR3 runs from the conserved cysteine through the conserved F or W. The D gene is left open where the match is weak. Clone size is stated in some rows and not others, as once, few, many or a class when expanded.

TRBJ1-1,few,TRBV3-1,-,CASSQDVLNTEAFF,TGTGCCAGCAGCCAAGACGTGCTGAACACTGAAGCTTTCTTT
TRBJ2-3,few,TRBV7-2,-,CASSLWTGRADTQYF,TGTGCCAGCAGCCTCTGGACCGGGCGGGCAGATACGCAGTATTTT
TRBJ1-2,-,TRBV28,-,CASSSLWAGFNNYGYTF,TGTGCCAGCAGTTCTCTCTGGGCGGGTTTTAATAACTATGGCTACACCTTC
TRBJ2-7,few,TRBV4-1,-,CASSQDRQVRNYEQYF,TGCGCCAGCAGCCAAGATCGTCAGGTCCGGAACTACGAGCAGTACTTC
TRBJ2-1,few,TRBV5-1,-,CASSYRQRGYNEQFF,TGCGCCAGCAGCTATAGACAGCGCGGCTACAATGAGCAGTTCTTC
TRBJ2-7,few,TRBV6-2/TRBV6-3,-,CASSYPLVEITYEQYF,TGTGCCAGCAGCTACCCGCTTGTAGAGATAACCTACGAGCAGTACTTC
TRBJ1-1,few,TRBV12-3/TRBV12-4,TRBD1,CASSMLQGGGGAFF,TGTGCCAGCAGTATGCTTCAGGGGGGCGGCGGGGCTTTCTTT
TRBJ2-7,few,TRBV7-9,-,CASSLGQTGYEQYF,TGTGCCAGCAGCTTAGGACAGACAGGTTACGAGCAGTACTTC
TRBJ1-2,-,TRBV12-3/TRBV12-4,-,CASRRDGQSDYGYTF,TGTGCCAGCCGTCGAGATGGACAATCTGACTATGGCTACACCTTC
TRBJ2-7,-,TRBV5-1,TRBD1,CASKTAGTGVYEQYF,TGCGCCAGCAAAACGGCCGGGACAGGGGTCTACGAGCAGTACTTC
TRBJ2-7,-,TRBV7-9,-,CASSYSQRSGSYEQYF,TGTGCCAGCAGCTACTCTCAGCGCTCGGGGTCCTACGAGCAGTACTTC
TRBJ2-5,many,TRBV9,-,CASSDRLEQETQYF,TGTGCCAGCAGCGATAGACTAGAACAAGAGACCCAGTACTTC
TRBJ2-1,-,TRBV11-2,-,CASCGLGSYNEQFF,TGTGCCAGCTGCGGGCTCGGAAGCTACAATGAGCAGTTCTTC
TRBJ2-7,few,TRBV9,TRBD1,CASSPRTGIRSSYEQYF,TGTGCCAGCAGCCCGCGGACAGGGATTAGGAGCTCCTACGAGCAGTACTTC
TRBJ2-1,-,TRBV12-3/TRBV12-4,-,CASTRTATYNEQFF,TGTGCCAGCACCAGGACCGCAACCTACAATGAGCAGTTCTTC
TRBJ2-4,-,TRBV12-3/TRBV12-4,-,CASSSRRMIKREDIQYF,TGTGCCAGCAGTTCCCGCCGTATGATAAAAAGGGAGGACATTCAGTACTTC
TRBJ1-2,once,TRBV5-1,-,CASSSPGTYYGYTF,TGCGCCAGCAGCTCCCCCGGGACATACTATGGCTACACCTTC